The 3 T cell receptor beta chains below were found in one sample sequenced in a study of tumor-infiltrating lymphocytes in primary liver carcinoma. Starting from around 510 ng of total RNA, TCR beta cDNA was produced with a primer in the constant region. TCR beta libraries came from three nested multiplex PCR rounds using slightly modified ARM-PCR. In the first two PCR rounds, TRBV1-TRBV30 forward primers were paired with a C-beta reverse primer, and each round lasted roughly 10 cycles. TCRdb analysed the multiplex PCR reads with MiXCR anew, one entry per CDR3 protein. This table holds around 88,000 distinct CDR3 sequences, about 73% found once. Co-extraction of RNA and DNA was performed on about 19-33 mg of unsorted bulk tissue. Input material: tumor-adjacent normal liver tissue. The receptors here all came from a man in his forties or fifties with primary liver carcinoma and hepatitis B virus infection.

The table lists this clonotype with a few counts. A much larger clonotype is one base distant, so this may be a read error. This chain connects TRBV10-1 to TRBJ2-2, with TRBD1 as a possible D gene (6 bases). Germline loops: CDR1 WNHNN, CDR2 SYGVQD (reference sequence). The V end lost 7 bases, the J end lost 6 bases, and 12 bases lay between the germline ends. The CDR3 extends over 13 amino acids. Here the CDR3 DNA reads TGCGCCAGCAATGCCAGGGGCGCCGGGGAGCTGTTTTTT. The encoded protein is CASNARGAGELFF.

At least ten counts were recorded for this clonotype. The gene calls are TRBV7-8 and TRBJ2-1; D is unclear. This CDR3 has 14 amino acids. Germline lookup yields CDR1 SGHVS and CDR2 FQNEAQ. V lost 2 bases, J lost 5 bases, and 10 bases lay in between. CDR3 sequence reads: CASSLRSTNNEQFF. CDR3 bases: TGTGCCAGCAGCTTAAGGAGTACCAACAATGAGCAGTTCTTC. The full variable domain, its missing parts supplied by reference TRBV7-8 and TRBJ2-1, is GAGVSQSPRYKVAKRGQDVALRCDPISGHVSLFWYQQALGQGPEFLTYFQNEAQLDKSGLPSDRFFAERPEGSVSTLKIQRTQQEDSAVYLCASSLRSTNNEQFFGPGTRLTVL.

V and J are TRBV4-1 and TRBJ1-4; no firm D call. This CDR3 region has 16 residues. V was shortened by 1 base and J by 14 bases, with 23 bases between the two germline ends. Germline values: CDR1 MGHRA, CDR2 YSYEKL. The CDR3 protein is CASSQGYGSEKERLFF. As DNA, the CDR3 is TGCGCCAGCAGCCAAGGGTACGGATCCGAAAAAGAAAGGCTGTTTTTT.